These T cell receptor beta chains were read from a single sample in a study of cytomegalovirus exposure and HLA in healthy donors. Assay used: immunoSEQ multiplex PCR; TCRdb lists only in-frame clones, some missing. The repertoire holds 170,000 or so clones, with less than 85% as singletons. Material: PBMCs. These receptors all stem from a young man in good health and CMV-seronegative. The CDR3 runs from the conserved cysteine through the conserved F or W. Fields, in order: V gene, D gene, clone size, J gene, CDR3 DNA, CDR3 protein. D genes are given only for firm matches. Clone sizes are given selectively: once, few, many, or a class where the clone is expanded.

>TRBV4-1|TRBD1|once|TRBJ2-7
TGCGCCAGCAGCCAAGGGAAGGGACAGGGAACCTACGAGCAGTACTTC
CASSQGKGQGTYEQYF
>TRBV29-1|TRBD2|.|TRBJ2-3
TGCAGCATTCGTATGGGAGGGTTCGCAGATACGCAGTATTTT
CSIRMGGFADTQYF
>TRBV7-9|TRBD1|.|TRBJ1-6
TGTGCCAGCAGCTTAGGTGGGACAGGGTATTCACCCCTCCACTTT
CASSLGGTGYSPLHF
>TRBV4-2|.|.|TRBJ2-2
TGTGCCAGCAGCCGAGAGGCGGATACCGGGGAGCTGTTTTTT
CASSREADTGELFF
>TRBV15|.|.|TRBJ2-3
TGTGCCACCAGCAGAGATTGGCTCGGGCGGGACACAGATACGCAGTATTTT
CATSRDWLGRDTDTQYF
>TRBV7-9|.|.|TRBJ2-2
TGTGCCAGCAGCTTAGCTCTACAGGGCCTGGTGGGCACCGGGGAGCTGTTTTTT
CASSLALQGLVGTGELFF
>TRBV4-3|.|few|TRBJ1-2
TGCGCCAGCAGCCCATCGACAATTAACTATGGCTACACCTTC
CASSPSTINYGYTF
>TRBV9|.|.|TRBJ1-1
TGTGCCAGCAGCGTAGGTCACAGGACGAACACTGAAGCTTTCTTT
CASSVGHRTNTEAFF
>TRBV5-1|.|.|TRBJ2-2
TGCGCCACGTACGAGGGTCCTAGGACCGGGGAGCTGTTTTTT
CATYEGPRTGELFF
>TRBV29-1|.|.|TRBJ1-2
TGCAGCGTTGGGCGGGCGGGGACTGATGGCTACACCTTC
CSVGRAGTDGYTF
>TRBV28|.|.|TRBJ1-1
TGTGCCAGCAGTCGTCCGGAGGACACTGAAGCTTTCTTT
CASSRPEDTEAFF
>TRBV11-2|.|.|TRBJ2-1
TGTGCCAGCAGCTTATCGTATAACAATGAGCAGTTCTTC
CASSLSYNNEQFF
>TRBV28|.|large|TRBJ2-1
TGTGCCAGCAGTCCCGAGGGGGTCGATGAGCAGTTCTTC
CASSPEGVDEQFF
>TRBV29-1|TRBD1|.|TRBJ2-3
TGCAGCGTTGCGCTCACCGGGACAGGGGCCCAAGATACGCAGTATTTT
CSVALTGTGAQDTQYF
>TRBV6-5|.|.|TRBJ2-3
TGTGCCAGCAGTTACTCGTGGAGGGATACGCAGTATTTT
CASSYSWRDTQYF
>TRBV7-9|.|.|TRBJ1-1
TGTGCCAGCAGCCCCCCGGTTGGCGGGGCCACTGAAGCTTTCTTT
CASSPPVGGATEAFF
>TRBV28|.|once|TRBJ1-5
TGTGCCAGCAGTTCCTACGCTTATTGGCCCCAGCATTTT
CASSSYAYWPQHF
>TRBV5-6|.|.|TRBJ1-2
TGTGCCAGCAGCCCCCCGGGGGGTGACTATGGCTACACCTTC
CASSPPGGDYGYTF
>TRBV28|.|.|TRBJ1-1
TGTGCCAGCAGTTTGTCAGGGGCGAACACTGAAGCTTTCTTT
CASSLSGANTEAFF
>TRBV19|.|.|TRBJ1-3
TGTGCCAGTAGTACCTCCAGGGCTGTGGGAAACACCATATATTTT
CASSTSRAVGNTIYF
>TRBV5-1|.|.|TRBJ1-1
TGCGCCAGCAGCCTCGTACAGGGCGGCGGAAACACTGAAGCTTTCTTT
CASSLVQGGGNTEAFF
>TRBV4-1|TRBD2|.|TRBJ2-5
TGCGCCAGCAGCCAAGATACCGGGGGGGCCCAAGAGACCCAGTACTTC
CASSQDTGGAQETQYF